This T cell receptor (beta chain) is drawn from a study of CXCR3-negative and CXCR3-positive naive CD8 T cells. With UMI labels, 5' RACE was used to prepare the TRB cDNA libraries. Following a re-call of the 5' RACE reads, TCRdb has one entry per CDR3 protein and lacks DNA. The sample includes around 88,000 distinct CDR3 sequences. Those CD8+ T cells considered naive were CD45RO-CCR7+CD27+CD95-. Study-level results: Each naive subset displayed comparably high diversity, whereas memory CD8+ cells displayed much lower diversity. Hydrophobicity was higher for TRB CDR3s found in CXCR3-positive naive cells than in CXCR3-negative naive cells. For naive cells, CXCR3-negative and CXCR3-positive subsets had similar TRBV-TRBJ usage; for memory cells, usage differed.

The germline gives CDR1 LGHNA, CDR2 YNFKEQ. The CDR3 consists of 12 residues. Points on this clonotype: Antigen unknown.

This TCR derives from a human donor in good health. Some clones in this sample may be carry-over from other donors' samples. Sample: naive CXCR3+ CD8+ T cells from blood. Stated subset: CD45RO-CCR7+CD27+CD95- naive CD8+ T cells expressing CXCR3 (TNR3+). The rearrangement joins TRBV4-2 to TRBJ2-7. The CDR3 region is CASSQLGYEQYF.